The source of this T cell receptor (beta chain) is a study of somatic mutations in cytotoxic T cells in rheumatoid arthritis. Regarding the study as a whole: The study found CD8+ clonality increased with age in rheumatoid arthritis patients, not healthy controls.

This clone was seen just once. Its specificity is unknown. Measured with immunoSEQ multiplex PCR; TCRdb has only the in-frame clones, and not every one. The sample carries about 20,000 clones, roughly nine tenths recorded once. The CDR3 is 14 residues long. The V and J ends lost 1 base and 3 bases respectively, with 13 bases between them. Germline V gives CDR1 SQVTM, CDR2 ANQGSEA. The sequence derives from a man aged 35 to 55 in good health. This sequence joins TRBV29-1 and TRBJ2-7, with a possible D match to TRBD1 (6 bases). The sample comprised CD8+ T cells sorted from blood. The CDR3 loop reads CSVEVQDSIYEQYF. CDR3 nucleotide sequence: TGCAGCGTTGAAGTTCAGGACAGCATCTACGAGCAGTACTTC.